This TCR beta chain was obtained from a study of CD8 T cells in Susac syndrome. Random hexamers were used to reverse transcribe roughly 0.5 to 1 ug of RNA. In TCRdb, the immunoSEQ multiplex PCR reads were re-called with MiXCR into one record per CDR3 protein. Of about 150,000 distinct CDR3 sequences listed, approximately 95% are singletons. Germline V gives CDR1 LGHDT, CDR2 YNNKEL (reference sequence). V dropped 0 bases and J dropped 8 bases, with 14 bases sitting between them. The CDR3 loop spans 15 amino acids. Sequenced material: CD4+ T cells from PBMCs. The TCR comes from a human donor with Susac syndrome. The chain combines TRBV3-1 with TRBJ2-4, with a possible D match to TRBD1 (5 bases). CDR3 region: CASSQDGAPGDIQYF. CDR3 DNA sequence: TGTGCCAGCAGCCAAGATGGGGCGCCGGGTGACATTCAGTACTTC. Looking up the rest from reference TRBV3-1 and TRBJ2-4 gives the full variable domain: DTAVSQTPKYLVTQMGNDKSIKCEQNLGHDTMYWYKQDSKKFLKIMFSYNNKELIINETVPNRFSPKSPDKAHLNLHINSLELGDSAVYFCASSQDGAPGDIQYFGAGTRLSVL.